These T cell receptor beta chains were read from a single sample in a study of T cells in localized non-small cell lung cancer. TCRdb's copy holds only in-frame clones and misses some; the assay was immunoSEQ multiplex PCR. The data hold 28,000 or so clones, with about 87% observed a single time. The sequencing used peripheral blood, collected before any cancer treatment. The receptors were sampled from a male donor older than 55 with stage I lung adenocarcinoma. The CDR3 runs from the conserved cysteine through the conserved F or W. The D gene is left open where the match is weak. The size entry is marked missing in some rows and otherwise reads once, few, many or a size class.

size,D,J,V,CDR3,DNA
-,-,TRBJ1-5,TRBV29-1,CSVGEVEQPQHF,TGCAGCGTGGGGGAGGTAGAACAGCCCCAGCATTTT
-,-,TRBJ2-1,TRBV15,CATGGPLVNEQFF,TGTGCCACCGGGGGCCCCCTGGTCAATGAGCAGTTCTTC
-,TRBD2,TRBJ2-1,TRBV4-3,CASSQALSGGSTEQFF,TGCGCCAGCAGCCAAGCCCTCTCGGGGGGATCGACTGAGCAGTTCTTC
-,-,TRBJ2-5,TRBV7-2,CASSLNLEQETQYF,TGTGCCAGCAGCCTCAACCTGGAGCAAGAGACCCAGTACTTC
-,-,TRBJ1-4,TRBV28,CASRSTNEKLFF,TGTGCCAGCAGGTCAACTAATGAAAAACTGTTTTTT
few,-,TRBJ1-4,TRBV15,CATSRGKGMGEKLFF,TGTGCCACCAGCAGAGGAAAGGGGATGGGTGAAAAACTGTTTTTT
-,-,TRBJ1-5,TRBV5-1,CASSADGSNQPQHF,TGCGCCAGCAGCGCGGACGGTAGCAATCAGCCCCAGCATTTT
-,-,TRBJ1-1,TRBV2,CASSRTPGEAFF,TGTGCCAGCAGTCGGACCCCCGGGGAAGCTTTCTTT
-,-,TRBJ2-1,TRBV6-5,CASSYSGVADYNEQFF,TGTGCCAGCAGTTACTCAGGTGTAGCGGACTACAATGAGCAGTTCTTC
-,TRBD2,TRBJ2-5,TRBV15,CATSGGGAMETQYF,TGTGCCACCAGCGGCGGGGGGGCCATGGAGACCCAGTACTTC
-,TRBD1,TRBJ1-1,TRBV4-3,CASSQDRGREAFF,TGCGCCAGCAGCCAGGACAGGGGGCGGGAAGCTTTCTTT
-,TRBD1,TRBJ1-2,TRBV6-6,CASSYSTGFYGYTF,TGTGCCAGCAGTTACTCGACAGGGTTCTATGGCTACACCTTC
-,TRBD2,TRBJ2-3,TRBV5-5,CASSERTRLGTDTQYF,TGTGCCAGCAGCGAACGGACTAGACTCGGCACAGATACGCAGTATTTT
-,-,TRBJ2-1,TRBV2,CASSEARGHNEQFF,TGTGCCAGCAGTGAAGCGCGAGGGCACAATGAGCAGTTCTTC
-,-,TRBJ1-2,TRBV6-1,CASSDRDTSGYGYTF,TGTGCCAGCAGTGACCGGGACACCTCGGGGTATGGCTACACCTTC
-,-,TRBJ2-7,TRBV4-2,CASSQVSIAGLPYEQYF,TGTGCCAGCAGCCAAGTTTCTATCGCGGGCCTCCCGTACGAGCAGTACTTC
-,TRBD1,TRBJ2-2,TRBV7-9,CASSLGTGHTGELFF,TGTGCCAGCAGCTTAGGGACAGGGCACACCGGGGAGCTGTTTTTT
-,-,TRBJ2-7,TRBV15,CATSRDFSGIGYF,TGTGCCACCAGCAGAGATTTTTCGGGGATCGGGTACTTC
-,-,TRBJ2-3,TRBV5-4,CASSYPVTDTQYF,TGTGCCAGCAGCTACCCAGTCACAGATACGCAGTATTTT
-,-,TRBJ1-1,TRBV10-2,CASSLPLNTEAFF,TGCGCCAGCAGTCTGCCCCTGAACACTGAAGCTTTCTTT
few,-,TRBJ1-2,TRBV19,CASSRIPTGRYGYTF,TGTGCCAGTAGCCGTATTCCAACCGGACGCTATGGCTACACCTTC
-,TRBD1,TRBJ1-2,TRBV9,CASSYDRTGLDYGYTF,TGTGCCAGCAGCTATGACAGGACAGGATTGGACTATGGCTACACCTTC
-,TRBD1,TRBJ2-5,TRBV7-3,CASSLTAGGWETQYF,TGTGCCAGCAGCTTAACGGCAGGGGGTTGGGAGACCCAGTACTTC
-,-,TRBJ1-1,TRBV28,CASILSGVYTEAFF,TGTGCCAGCATCCTAAGTGGGGTTTACACTGAAGCTTTCTTT
-,-,TRBJ2-6,TRBV5-8,CASSLFFSGANVLTF,TGTGCCAGCAGCTTGTTCTTCTCTGGGGCCAACGTCCTGACTTTC
-,TRBD1,TRBJ1-3,TRBV6-1,CASSEGTGVGNTIYF,TGTGCCAGCAGCGAAGGGACAGGGGTCGGAAACACCATATATTTT
-,TRBD1,TRBJ1-2,TRBV2,CASSPPGTDLNYGYTF,TGTGCCAGCAGTCCCCCCGGGACAGATCTTAACTATGGCTACACCTTC
-,-,TRBJ1-2,TRBV6-5,CASSRIGDYTF,TGTGCCAGCAGCCGTATCGGGGACTACACCTTC
-,-,TRBJ1-1,TRBV7-2,CASSWRGKAFF,TGTGCCAGCAGCTGGAGGGGGAAAGCTTTCTTT
-,-,TRBJ1-1,TRBV6-5,CASSDPSHHTEAFF,TGTGCCAGCAGTGACCCGAGTCACCACACTGAAGCTTTCTTT
-,TRBD2,TRBJ2-3,TRBV19,CASSMGLAATDTQYF,TGTGCCAGTAGTATGGGACTAGCGGCCACAGATACGCAGTATTTT
-,-,TRBJ1-3,TRBV7-2,CASSPRQAGNTIYF,TGTGCCAGCAGCCCGAGACAGGCTGGAAACACCATATATTTT
-,-,TRBJ1-1,TRBV6-6,CASSQGVGHTEAFF,TGTGCCAGCAGCCAAGGGGTGGGGCACACTGAAGCTTTCTTT
-,TRBD1,TRBJ1-2,TRBV7-2,CASSLVGRQGSDYTF,TGTGCCAGCAGCTTAGTTGGTAGACAGGGGAGCGACTACACCTTC
-,-,TRBJ2-4,TRBV9,CASSVGAQDIQYF,TGTGCCAGCAGCGTAGGAGCTCAAGACATTCAGTACTTC
-,-,TRBJ2-7,TRBV19,CATQDEYEQYF,TGTGCCACCCAAGACGAGTACGAGCAGTACTTC
few,TRBD2,TRBJ2-5,TRBV7-2,CATAGTRGWKTQYF,TGTGCCACCGCCGGGACTAGGGGTTGGAAGACCCAGTACTTC
few,-,TRBJ2-7,TRBV7-6,CASSLGPNYEQYF,TGTGCCAGCAGCTTGGGTCCCAACTACGAGCAGTACTTC
-,-,TRBJ1-2,TRBV19,CASSIDQDYGYTF,TGTGCCAGTAGTATAGATCAAGACTATGGCTACACCTTC
-,TRBD1,TRBJ2-7,TRBV7-6,CASSQGQGGIGEQYF,TGTGCCAGCAGCCAAGGACAGGGCGGTATCGGCGAGCAGTACTTC
-,-,TRBJ1-1,TRBV7-2,CASSSRTDNTEAFF,TGTGCCAGCAGCTCCCGGACGGATAACACTGAAGCTTTCTTT
-,TRBD1,TRBJ1-4,TRBV6-6,CASLGAGGGQREKLFF,TGTGCCAGCTTAGGGGCAGGGGGCGGTCAGCGGGAAAAACTGTTTTTT
-,TRBD2,TRBJ2-1,TRBV5-5,CASSSSSGQNGAEQFF,TGTGCCAGCAGCTCCTCTAGCGGGCAAAATGGGGCGGAGCAGTTCTTC
-,-,TRBJ1-2,TRBV25-1,CASSEDPTTSHGYTF,TGTGCCAGCAGTGAAGATCCGACAACAAGCCATGGCTACACCTTC
few,TRBD2,TRBJ2-2,TRBV5-6,CASSPAGTSDGGELFF,TGTGCCAGCAGCCCGGCCGGGACTAGCGATGGCGGGGAGCTGTTTTTT
-,TRBD2,TRBJ2-1,TRBV6-5,CASSSTTGTSGNEQFF,TGTGCCAGCAGTTCGACTACCGGGACTAGCGGCAATGAGCAGTTCTTC
-,-,TRBJ1-6,TRBV28,CASSLNPPIVTLHF,TGTGCCAGCAGTTTAAACCCCCCAATTGTGACCCTCCACTTT
-,-,TRBJ1-4,TRBV18,CASSEGVATNEKLFF,TGTGCCAGCTCAGAAGGGGTCGCGACTAATGAAAAACTGTTTTTT
medium-sized,-,TRBJ2-1,TRBV10-1,CASSVGRGVSYNEQFF,TGCGCCAGCAGCGTCGGAAGGGGGGTCTCCTACAATGAGCAGTTCTTC
-,-,TRBJ2-1,TRBV4-3,CASSQDRFSYNEQFF,TGCGCCAGCAGCCAAGACCGGTTCTCCTACAATGAGCAGTTCTTC
-,-,TRBJ2-2,TRBV29-1,CSRGGANTGELFF,TGCAGCCGTGGAGGGGCGAACACCGGGGAGCTGTTTTTT
-,TRBD2,TRBJ2-3,TRBV12-5,CASGLDRTSQGDTQYF,TGTGCTAGTGGTTTGGACAGGACTAGTCAAGGAGATACGCAGTATTTT